This TCR beta chain comes out of a study of blood T cells in healthy people across ages. Study-level findings and limits: In long-lived donors, naive CD4+ cell counts and diversity exceeded those of aged donors.

Samples had at least 6 million PBMCs isolated from them. As to this clonotype: Antigen specificity is unknown.

The CDR3 contains 13 residues. The trim removed 6 bases at V and 4 bases at J, leaving 4 bases unmatched. In germline, CDR1 is WSHSY, CDR2 SAAADI. Next came a second PCR, run for about 7 to 12 cycles, which used a sample-barcoded 5' primer along with a J-beta primer mix. Each CDR3 protein gets one entry after TCRdb re-called the 5' RACE reads with MiXCR. The profile shows about 1.6 million distinct CDR3 sequences, approximately 32% of them singletons. The sequencing sample was made of blood. The chain uses TRBV10-2 and TRBJ1-2; 8 bases are shared with TRBD1. This clonotype was obtained from a woman in her 30s in good health. The CDR3 DNA reads as TGCGCCAGCAGGGGGGACAGGACCTATGGCTACACCTTC. Protein: CASRGDRTYGYTF.